These 5 T cell receptor beta chains were all obtained from the same sample, sequenced in a study of technical replicates of blood from a few donors. Assay used: immunoSEQ multiplex PCR; TCRdb lists only in-frame clones, some missing. Among approximately 12,000 clones listed, around 85% were seen once. Sequenced: PBMCs. These receptors originate from a human donor in good health.

J is TRBJ2-7 and V is TRBV27; D gene ambiguous. Germline CDR1 and CDR2: MNHEY and SMNVEV (reference sequence). Between the trimmed V and J ends, which lost 3 bases and 6 bases, there was a span of 12 bases. This CDR3 region has 13 residues. CDR3 DNA: TGTGCCAGCAGTTTTACCGCGTCTGGCGAGCAGTACTTC. Amino acids: CASSFTASGEQYF.

The CDR3 reads CAWTPTRLLNYGYTF. CDR3 bases: TGTGCCTGGACCCCCACGCGACTTCTAAATTATGGCTACACCTTC. The chain recombines TRBV30 with TRBJ1-2; no definite D call. The CDR3 extends over 15 amino acids. V was pared by 4 bases and J by 5 bases, with 20 bases between. Germline CDR1 and CDR2: GTSNPN and SVGIG (reference sequence).

The chain combines TRBV5-4 with TRBJ2-1; TRBD2 matches at 14 bases. CDR3 length equals 19 residues. The ends lost 3 bases at V and 5 bases at J; junction bases unmatched: 13. CDR1 SGHNT and CDR2 YYREEE come from the germline V gene (reference sequence). CDR3 protein: CASSSGTSGSSLRHNEQFF. The CDR3 DNA sequence: TGTGCCAGCAGCTCCGGGACTAGCGGGAGTAGTTTAAGGCACAATGAGCAGTTCTTC.

The chain uses TRBV19 and TRBJ2-2; 9 nucleotides line up with TRBD2. There are 16 residues in the CDR3. CDR1 LNHDA and CDR2 SQIVND come from the germline V gene (reference sequence). With 4 bases clipped from V and 6 bases from J, the junction kept 9 bases outside the gene matches. Written as DNA, the CDR3 is TGTGCCAGTAGTACCAGTTCCGGGACTAGCCCCGGGGAGCTGTTTTTT. Translation: CASSTSSGTSPGELFF.

The chain links TRBV19 to TRBJ1-1, with 7 bases aligning to TRBD1. There are 16 residues in the CDR3. Germline assignment: CDR1 LNHDA and CDR2 SQIVND (reference sequence). J was trimmed by 3 bases and V by 9 bases; bases with no gene match: 16. CDR3 region: CASETTQGVFYTEAFF. The CDR3 DNA reads as TGTGCCAGCGAAACTACCCAGGGGGTGTTCTACACTGAAGCTTTCTTT.